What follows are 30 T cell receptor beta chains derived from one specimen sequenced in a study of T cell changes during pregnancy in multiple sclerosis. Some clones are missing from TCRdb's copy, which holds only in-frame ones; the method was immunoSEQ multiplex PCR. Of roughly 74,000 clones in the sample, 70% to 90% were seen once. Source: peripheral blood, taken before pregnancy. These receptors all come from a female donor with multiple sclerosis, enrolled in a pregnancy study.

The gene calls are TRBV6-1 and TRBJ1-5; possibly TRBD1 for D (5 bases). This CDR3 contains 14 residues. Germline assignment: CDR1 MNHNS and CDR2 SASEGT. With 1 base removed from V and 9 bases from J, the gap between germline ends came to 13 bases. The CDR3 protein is CASSEVGGIRPQHF. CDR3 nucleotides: TGTGCCAGCAGTGAAGTTGGGGGGATCAGGCCCCAGCATTTT.

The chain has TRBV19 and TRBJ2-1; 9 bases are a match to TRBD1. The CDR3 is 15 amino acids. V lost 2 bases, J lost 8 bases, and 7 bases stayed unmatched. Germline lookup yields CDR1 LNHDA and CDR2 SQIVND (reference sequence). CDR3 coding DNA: TGTGCCAGTAGTATAACGGGACAGGGAGTAGATGAGCAGTTCTTC. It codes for CASSITGQGVDEQFF.

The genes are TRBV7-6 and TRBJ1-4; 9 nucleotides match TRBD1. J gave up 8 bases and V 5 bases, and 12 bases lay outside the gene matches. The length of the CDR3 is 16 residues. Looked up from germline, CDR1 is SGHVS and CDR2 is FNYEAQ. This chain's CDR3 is CASSPVQGQGSEKLFF. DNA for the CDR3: TGTGCCAGCAGCCCGGTACAGGGACAGGGAAGCGAAAAACTGTTTTTT. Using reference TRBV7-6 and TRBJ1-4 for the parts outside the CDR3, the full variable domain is GAGVSQSPRYKVTKRGQDVALRCDPISGHVSLYWYRQALGQGPEFLTYFNYEAQQDKSGLPNDRFSAERPEGSISTLTIQRTEQRDSAMYRCASSPVQGQGSEKLFFGSGTQLSVL.

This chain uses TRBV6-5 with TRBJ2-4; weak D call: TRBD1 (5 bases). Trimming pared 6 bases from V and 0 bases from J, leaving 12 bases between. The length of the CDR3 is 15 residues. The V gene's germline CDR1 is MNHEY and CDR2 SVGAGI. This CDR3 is CASRPGHLAKNIQYF. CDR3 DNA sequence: TGTGCCAGCAGGCCAGGACACTTAGCCAAAAACATTCAGTACTTC.

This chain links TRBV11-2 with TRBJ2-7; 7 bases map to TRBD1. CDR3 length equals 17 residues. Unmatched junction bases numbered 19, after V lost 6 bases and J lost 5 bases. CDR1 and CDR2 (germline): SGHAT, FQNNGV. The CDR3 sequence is CASRNGVTGRFGDEQYF. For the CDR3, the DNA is TGTGCCAGCAGGAACGGAGTGACAGGGCGATTCGGGGACGAGCAGTACTTC.

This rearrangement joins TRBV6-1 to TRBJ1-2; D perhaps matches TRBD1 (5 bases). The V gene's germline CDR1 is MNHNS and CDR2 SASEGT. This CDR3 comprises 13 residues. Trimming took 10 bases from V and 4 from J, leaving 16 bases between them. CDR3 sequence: CAIRDSGLYGYTF. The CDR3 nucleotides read TGTGCCATCCGGGACTCTGGGCTCTATGGCTACACCTTC.

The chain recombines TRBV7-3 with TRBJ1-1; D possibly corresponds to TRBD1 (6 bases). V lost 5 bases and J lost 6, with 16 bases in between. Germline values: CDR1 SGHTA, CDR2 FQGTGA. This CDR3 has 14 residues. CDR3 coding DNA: TGTGCCAGCAGCGCCCAGGGGCGTGTCGCTGAAGCTTTCTTT. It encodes CASSAQGRVAEAFF.

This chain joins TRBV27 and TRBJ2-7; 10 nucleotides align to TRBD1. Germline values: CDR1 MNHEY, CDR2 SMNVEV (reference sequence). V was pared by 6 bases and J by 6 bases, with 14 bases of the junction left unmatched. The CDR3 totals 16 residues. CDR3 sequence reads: CASSPRQGAGVIEQYF. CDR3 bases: TGTGCCAGCAGCCCCCGACAGGGGGCGGGGGTGATCGAGCAGTACTTC.

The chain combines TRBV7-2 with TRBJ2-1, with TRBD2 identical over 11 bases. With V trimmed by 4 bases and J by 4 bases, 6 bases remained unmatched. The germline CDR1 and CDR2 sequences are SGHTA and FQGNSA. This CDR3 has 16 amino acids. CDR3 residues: CASSSFGTSGYNEQFF. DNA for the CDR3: TGTGCCAGCAGCTCCTTCGGGACTAGCGGATACAATGAGCAGTTCTTC. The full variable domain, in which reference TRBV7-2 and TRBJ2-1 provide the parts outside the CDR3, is GAGVSQSPSNKVTEKGKDVELRCDPISGHTALYWYRQSLGQGLEFLIYFQGNSAPDKSGLPSDRFSAERTGGSVSTLTIQRTQQEDSAVYLCASSSFGTSGYNEQFFGPGTRLTVL.

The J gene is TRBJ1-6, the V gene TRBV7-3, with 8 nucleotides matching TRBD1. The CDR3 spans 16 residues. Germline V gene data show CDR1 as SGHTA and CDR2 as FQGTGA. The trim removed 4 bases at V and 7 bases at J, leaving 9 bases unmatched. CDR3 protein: CASSSSGTGRNSPLHF. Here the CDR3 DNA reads TGTGCCAGCAGCTCGTCCGGGACAGGACGCAATTCACCCCTCCACTTT.

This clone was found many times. Here the CDR3 reads CASSLNYEGSPLHF. The DNA for the CDR3 is TGTGCCAGCAGCTTAAACTACGAGGGTTCACCCCTCCACTTT. The chain joins TRBV7-2 to TRBJ1-6; unclear D gene. CDR3 length equals 14 residues. V was trimmed by 2 bases and J by 9 bases, leaving 11 bases between them. Germline lookup yields CDR1 SGHTA and CDR2 FQGNSA.

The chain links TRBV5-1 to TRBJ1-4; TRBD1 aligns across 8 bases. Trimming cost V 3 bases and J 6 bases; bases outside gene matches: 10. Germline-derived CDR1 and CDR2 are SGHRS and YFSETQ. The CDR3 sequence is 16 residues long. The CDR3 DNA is TGCGCCAGCAGCTCCGGACAGGGTGGTATACATGAAAAACTGTTTTTT. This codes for CASSSGQGGIHEKLFF.

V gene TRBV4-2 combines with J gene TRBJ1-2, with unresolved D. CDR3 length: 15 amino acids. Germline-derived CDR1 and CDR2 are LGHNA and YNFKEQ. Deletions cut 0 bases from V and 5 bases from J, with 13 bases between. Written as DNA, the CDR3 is TGTGCCAGCAGCCAAGATATACCGCCCGGTTATGGCTACACCTTC. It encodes CASSQDIPPGYGYTF.

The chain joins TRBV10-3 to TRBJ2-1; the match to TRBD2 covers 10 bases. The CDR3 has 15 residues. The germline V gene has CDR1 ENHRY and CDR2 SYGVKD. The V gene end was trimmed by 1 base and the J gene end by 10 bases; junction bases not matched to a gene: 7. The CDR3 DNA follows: TGTGCCATCAGTGAGTTCGCTAGCGGGAGCACGGAGCAGTTCTTC. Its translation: CAISEFASGSTEQFF.

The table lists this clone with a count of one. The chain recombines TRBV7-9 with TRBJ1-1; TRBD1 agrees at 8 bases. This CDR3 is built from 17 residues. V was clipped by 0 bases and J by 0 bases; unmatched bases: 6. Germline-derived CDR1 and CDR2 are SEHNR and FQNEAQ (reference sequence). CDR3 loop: CASSLAYRGVMNTEAFF. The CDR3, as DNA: TGTGCCAGCAGCTTAGCGTACAGGGGGGTTATGAACACTGAAGCTTTCTTT.

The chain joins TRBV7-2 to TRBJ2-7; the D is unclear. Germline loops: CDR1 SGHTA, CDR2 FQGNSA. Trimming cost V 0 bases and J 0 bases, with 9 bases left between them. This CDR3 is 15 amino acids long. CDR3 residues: CASSLAIRSSYEQYF. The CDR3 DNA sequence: TGTGCCAGCAGCTTAGCTATCCGGAGCTCCTACGAGCAGTACTTC.

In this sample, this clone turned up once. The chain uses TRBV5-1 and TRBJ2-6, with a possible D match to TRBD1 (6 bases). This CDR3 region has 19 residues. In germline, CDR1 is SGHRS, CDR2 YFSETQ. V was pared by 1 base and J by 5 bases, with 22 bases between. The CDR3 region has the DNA TGCGCCAGCAGCTTGACCACAGGGACACTTTCCTGGTGGGCCAACGTCCTGACTTTC. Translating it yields CASSLTTGTLSWWANVLTF.

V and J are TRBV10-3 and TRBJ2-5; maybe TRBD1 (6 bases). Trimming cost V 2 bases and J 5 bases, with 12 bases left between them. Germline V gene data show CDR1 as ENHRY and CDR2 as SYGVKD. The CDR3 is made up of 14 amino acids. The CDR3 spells CAISEGRGGETQYF. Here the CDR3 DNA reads TGTGCCATCAGTGAGGGCAGGGGTGGGGAGACCCAGTACTTC.

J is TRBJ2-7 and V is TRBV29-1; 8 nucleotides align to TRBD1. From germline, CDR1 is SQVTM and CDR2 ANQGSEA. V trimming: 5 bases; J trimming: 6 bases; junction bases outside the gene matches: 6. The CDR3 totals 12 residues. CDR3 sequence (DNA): TGCAGCGTTCGGCGGACAGGGCCCGAGCAGTACTTC. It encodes CSVRRTGPEQYF.

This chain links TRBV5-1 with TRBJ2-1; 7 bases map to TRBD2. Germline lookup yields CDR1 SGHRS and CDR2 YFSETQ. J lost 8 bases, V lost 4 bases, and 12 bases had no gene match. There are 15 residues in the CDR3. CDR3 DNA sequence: TGCGCCAGCAGCCCCGGGAGGCCCATGTACGATGAGCAGTTCTTC. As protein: CASSPGRPMYDEQFF. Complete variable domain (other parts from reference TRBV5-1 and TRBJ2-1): KAGVTQTPRYLIKTRGQQVTLSCSPISGHRSVSWYQQTPGQGLQFLFEYFSETQRNKGNFPGRFSGRQFSNSRSEMNVSTLELGDSALYLCASSPGRPMYDEQFFGPGTRLTVL.

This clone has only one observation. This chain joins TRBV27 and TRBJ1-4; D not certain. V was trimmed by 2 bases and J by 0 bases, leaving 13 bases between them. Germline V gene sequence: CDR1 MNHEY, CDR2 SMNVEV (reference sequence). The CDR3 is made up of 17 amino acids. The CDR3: CASSLAVHLATNEKLFF. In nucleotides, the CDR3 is TGTGCCAGCAGTTTAGCGGTACACCTTGCAACTAATGAAAAACTGTTTTTT.

The DNA of the CDR3 is TGTGCCAGCAGTTACTCGAGGCCAGGGAGGAACTATGGCTACACCTTC. It encodes CASSYSRPGRNYGYTF. The chain links TRBV6-5 to TRBJ1-2; a possible D gene is TRBD1 (5 bases). The CDR3 is 16 amino acids. The V end lost 0 bases, the J end lost 2 bases, and 13 bases lay between the germline ends. Per the germline V gene, CDR1 is MNHEY and CDR2 is SVGAGI.

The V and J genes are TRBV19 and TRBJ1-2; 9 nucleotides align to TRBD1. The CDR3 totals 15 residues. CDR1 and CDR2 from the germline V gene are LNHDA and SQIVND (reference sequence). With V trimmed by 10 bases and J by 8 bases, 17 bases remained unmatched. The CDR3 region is CATTRRDRAGVGYTF. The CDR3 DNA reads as TGTGCCACCACCCGCCGGGACAGGGCGGGAGTAGGCTACACCTTC.

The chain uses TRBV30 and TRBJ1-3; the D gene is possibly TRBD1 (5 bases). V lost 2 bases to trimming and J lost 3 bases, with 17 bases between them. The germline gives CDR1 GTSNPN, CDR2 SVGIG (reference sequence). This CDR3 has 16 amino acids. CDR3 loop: CAWSIGWEGVGNTIYF. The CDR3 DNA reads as TGTGCCTGGAGTATCGGTTGGGAAGGGGTTGGAAACACCATATATTTT.

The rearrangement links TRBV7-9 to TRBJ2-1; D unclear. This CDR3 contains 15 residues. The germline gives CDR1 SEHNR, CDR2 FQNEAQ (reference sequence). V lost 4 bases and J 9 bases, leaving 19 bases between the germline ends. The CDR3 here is CASSSPATPYVEQFF. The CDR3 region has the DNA TGTGCCAGCAGCTCCCCGGCGACACCGTACGTTGAGCAGTTCTTC.

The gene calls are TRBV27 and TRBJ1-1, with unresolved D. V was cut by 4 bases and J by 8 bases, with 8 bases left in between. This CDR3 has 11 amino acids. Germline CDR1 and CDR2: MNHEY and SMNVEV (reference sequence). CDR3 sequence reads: CASSYGGEAFF. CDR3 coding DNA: TGTGCCAGCAGTTATGGTGGCGAAGCTTTCTTT.

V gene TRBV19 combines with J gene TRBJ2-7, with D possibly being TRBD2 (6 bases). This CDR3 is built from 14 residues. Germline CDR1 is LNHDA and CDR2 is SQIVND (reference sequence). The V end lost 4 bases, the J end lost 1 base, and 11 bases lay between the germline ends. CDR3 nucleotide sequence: TGTGCCAGTAGTAGAGTGGCGGGATCCTACGAGCAGTACTTC. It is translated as CASSRVAGSYEQYF.

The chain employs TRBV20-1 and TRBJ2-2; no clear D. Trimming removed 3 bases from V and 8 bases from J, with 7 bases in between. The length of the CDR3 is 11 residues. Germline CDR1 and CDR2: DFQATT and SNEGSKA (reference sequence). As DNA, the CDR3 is TGCAGTGCTAGTCTTATTGGGGAGCTGTTTTTT. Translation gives CSASLIGELFF.

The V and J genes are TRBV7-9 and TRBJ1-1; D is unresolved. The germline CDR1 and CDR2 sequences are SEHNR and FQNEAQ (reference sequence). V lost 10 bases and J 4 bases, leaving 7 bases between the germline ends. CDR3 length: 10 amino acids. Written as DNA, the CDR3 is TGTGCCACACGGAGCACTGAAGCTTTCTTT. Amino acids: CATRSTEAFF.

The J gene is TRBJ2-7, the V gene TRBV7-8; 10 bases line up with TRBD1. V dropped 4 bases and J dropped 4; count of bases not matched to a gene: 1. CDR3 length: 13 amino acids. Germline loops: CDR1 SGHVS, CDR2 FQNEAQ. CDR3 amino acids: CASSSDRGYEQYF. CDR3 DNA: TGTGCCAGCAGCTCGGACAGGGGGTACGAGCAGTACTTC.